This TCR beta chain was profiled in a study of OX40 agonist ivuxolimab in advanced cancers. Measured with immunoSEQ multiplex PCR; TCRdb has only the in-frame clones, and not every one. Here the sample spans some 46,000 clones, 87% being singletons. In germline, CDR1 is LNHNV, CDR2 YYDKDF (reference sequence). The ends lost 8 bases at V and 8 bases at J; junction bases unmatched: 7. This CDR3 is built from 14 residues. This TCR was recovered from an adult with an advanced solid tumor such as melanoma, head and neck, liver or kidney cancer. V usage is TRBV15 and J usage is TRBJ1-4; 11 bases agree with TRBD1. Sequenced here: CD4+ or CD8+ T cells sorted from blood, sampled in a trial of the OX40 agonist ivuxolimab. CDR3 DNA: TGTGCCACCGAGTCCGGGACAGGGGGAGAAAAACTGTTTTTT. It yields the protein CATESGTGGEKLFF. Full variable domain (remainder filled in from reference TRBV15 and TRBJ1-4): DAMVIQNPRYQVTQFGKPVTLSCSQTLNHNVMYWYQQKSSQAPKLLFHYYDKDFNNEADTPDNFQSRRPNTSFCFLDIRSPGLGDTAMYLCATESGTGGEKLFFGSGTQLSVL.